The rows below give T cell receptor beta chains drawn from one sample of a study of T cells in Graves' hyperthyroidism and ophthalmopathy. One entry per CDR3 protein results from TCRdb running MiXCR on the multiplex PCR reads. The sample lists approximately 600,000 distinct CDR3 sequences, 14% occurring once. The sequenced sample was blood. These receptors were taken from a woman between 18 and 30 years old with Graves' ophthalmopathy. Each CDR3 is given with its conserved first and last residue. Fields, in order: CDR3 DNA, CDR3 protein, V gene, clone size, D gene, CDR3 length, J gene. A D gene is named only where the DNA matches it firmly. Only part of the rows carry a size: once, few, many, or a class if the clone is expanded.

CDR3 DNA: TGCAGCGTAATTGACAGGGACAGGGGCTACGAGCAGTACTTC
CDR3 protein: CSVIDRDRGYEQYF
V gene: TRBV29-1
clone size: many
D gene: TRBD1
CDR3 length: 14
J gene: TRBJ2-7

CDR3 DNA: TGTGCCAGCAGCTACGCAGACAGGGAGGAGAGGGGCACAGATACGCAGTATTTT
CDR3 protein: CASSYADREERGTDTQYF
V gene: TRBV5-5
clone size: many
D gene: NA
CDR3 length: 18
J gene: TRBJ2-3

CDR3 DNA: TGTGCCAGCAGTTTCCAGGCGGGAGGGCCCTACGAGCAGTACTTC
CDR3 protein: CASSFQAGGPYEQYF
V gene: TRBV27
clone size: many
D gene: TRBD2
CDR3 length: 15
J gene: TRBJ2-7

CDR3 DNA: TGTGCCAGCAGTGAAATCGGGACACTTCTCACAGATACGCAGTATTTT
CDR3 protein: CASSEIGTLLTDTQYF
V gene: TRBV6-1
clone size: many
D gene: NA
CDR3 length: 16
J gene: TRBJ2-3

CDR3 DNA: TGTGCCAGCAGTGAATGGACAGACGCCGAGCAGTACTTC
CDR3 protein: CASSEWTDAEQYF
V gene: TRBV6-1
clone size: many
D gene: NA
CDR3 length: 13
J gene: TRBJ2-7

CDR3 DNA: TGTGCCAGCAGCCAGAGGCCGGGTCCCAATCAGCCCCAGCATTTT
CDR3 protein: CASSQRPGPNQPQHF
V gene: TRBV5-6
clone size: few
D gene: NA
CDR3 length: 15
J gene: TRBJ1-5

CDR3 DNA: TGCAGTGCTAGAGGGGACAGGGGAGTAGGGAATGAGCAGTTCTTC
CDR3 protein: CSARGDRGVGNEQFF
V gene: TRBV20-1
clone size: few
D gene: TRBD1
CDR3 length: 15
J gene: TRBJ2-1

CDR3 DNA: TGTGCCAGCAGCTCCCCCCACAGGGGGTTTTATGGCTACACCTTC
CDR3 protein: CASSSPHRGFYGYTF
V gene: TRBV28
clone size: many
D gene: TRBD1
CDR3 length: 15
J gene: TRBJ1-2

CDR3 DNA: TGTGCCAGCAGTGGTGGGCAACCGACAGCCGCCGACTCTGGGGCCAACGTCCTGACTTTC
CDR3 protein: CASSGGQPTAADSGANVLTF
V gene: TRBV28
clone size: few
D gene: NA
CDR3 length: 20
J gene: TRBJ2-6

CDR3 DNA: TGCAGTGCTAGAGTTGGGGGGACTAGCACAGATACGCAGTATTTT
CDR3 protein: CSARVGGTSTDTQYF
V gene: TRBV20-1
clone size: many
D gene: NA
CDR3 length: 15
J gene: TRBJ2-3

CDR3 DNA: TGCGCCAGCAGCCTCGTGGAGGGACAGCGAAACACCGGGGAGCTGTTTTTT
CDR3 protein: CASSLVEGQRNTGELFF
V gene: TRBV4-1
clone size: NA
D gene: NA
CDR3 length: 17
J gene: TRBJ2-2

CDR3 DNA: TGTGCCAGCAGTTACCATTCCCTAGCGGCGCCCACAGATACGCAGTATTTT
CDR3 protein: CASSYHSLAAPTDTQYF
V gene: TRBV6-5
clone size: many
D gene: TRBD2
CDR3 length: 17
J gene: TRBJ2-3

CDR3 DNA: TGTGCCAGCAGCCCGCAACAGGGTTTAGTAACCTATGGCTACACCTTC
CDR3 protein: CASSPQQGLVTYGYTF
V gene: TRBV7-3
clone size: few
D gene: NA
CDR3 length: 16
J gene: TRBJ1-2

CDR3 DNA: TGTGCCAGTAAAACAGGGGGCTCTTCAGATACGCAGTATTTT
CDR3 protein: CASKTGGSSDTQYF
V gene: TRBV19
clone size: NA
D gene: TRBD1
CDR3 length: 14
J gene: TRBJ2-3

CDR3 DNA: TGTGCCAGCAGCCCCCGCCGGACAGGGGACGGTGGGGAGGAGCAGTACTTC
CDR3 protein: CASSPRRTGDGGEEQYF
V gene: TRBV13
clone size: many
D gene: TRBD1
CDR3 length: 17
J gene: TRBJ2-7

CDR3 DNA: TGTGCCATCAGCCAAGACAGGGGCACTGAAGCTTTCTTT
CDR3 protein: CAISQDRGTEAFF
V gene: TRBV10-3
clone size: many
D gene: TRBD1
CDR3 length: 13
J gene: TRBJ1-1

CDR3 DNA: TGTGCCAGCAGCCAATGGACAGGATCCTACGAGCAGTACTTC
CDR3 protein: CASSQWTGSYEQYF
V gene: TRBV3-1
clone size: many
D gene: TRBD1
CDR3 length: 14
J gene: TRBJ2-7

CDR3 DNA: TGCAGCGTGCAGGGGAATGAAAAACTGTTTTTT
CDR3 protein: CSVQGNEKLFF
V gene: TRBV20-1
clone size: many
D gene: NA
CDR3 length: 11
J gene: TRBJ1-4

CDR3 DNA: TGCAGCGTTGAAGATCTCTACCGGGACAGGGTAGATGAGCAGTTCTTC
CDR3 protein: CSVEDLYRDRVDEQFF
V gene: TRBV20-1
clone size: NA
D gene: TRBD1
CDR3 length: 16
J gene: TRBJ2-1

CDR3 DNA: TGCAGTGCTAGAACCCGGGACAACTCCTACAATGGGCAGTTCTTC
CDR3 protein: CSARTRDNSYNGQFF
V gene: TRBV20-1
clone size: few
D gene: NA
CDR3 length: 15
J gene: TRBJ2-1

CDR3 DNA: TGTGCCAGCAGTTTATCCGGACAGGGCTATGGCTACACCTTC
CDR3 protein: CASSLSGQGYGYTF
V gene: TRBV12-3/TRBV12-4
clone size: NA
D gene: TRBD1
CDR3 length: 14
J gene: TRBJ1-2

CDR3 DNA: TGCGCCAGCAGCTTAGCAGGACTCCTCCAAGAGCAGTACTTC
CDR3 protein: CASSLAGLLQEQYF
V gene: TRBV11-2
clone size: NA
D gene: NA
CDR3 length: 14
J gene: TRBJ2-7

CDR3 DNA: TGTGCCAGCAGCTTAACCCCTACAGGGAGCTCCTATAATTCACCCCTCCACTTT
CDR3 protein: CASSLTPTGSSYNSPLHF
V gene: TRBV7-2
clone size: many
D gene: NA
CDR3 length: 18
J gene: TRBJ1-6

CDR3 DNA: TGTGCCAGCAGTTTAGCCCCGGACAGGGTGAACACTGAAGCTTTCTTT
CDR3 protein: CASSLAPDRVNTEAFF
V gene: TRBV12-3/TRBV12-4
clone size: NA
D gene: TRBD1
CDR3 length: 16
J gene: TRBJ1-1

CDR3 DNA: TGTGCCAGCAACATGTACACTGAAGCTTTCTTT
CDR3 protein: CASNMYTEAFF
V gene: TRBV6-2/TRBV6-3
clone size: NA
D gene: NA
CDR3 length: 11
J gene: TRBJ1-1

CDR3 DNA: TGTGCCAGCAGTCTTACTCTCTCTGGACAGGGAGGGGCTTTCTTT
CDR3 protein: CASSLTLSGQGGAFF
V gene: TRBV3-1
clone size: many
D gene: TRBD1
CDR3 length: 15
J gene: TRBJ1-1

CDR3 DNA: TGCGCCAGCAGCTTGGGACCCCTAGCGGGACTGACCTACGAGCAGTACTTC
CDR3 protein: CASSLGPLAGLTYEQYF
V gene: TRBV5-1
clone size: many
D gene: TRBD2
CDR3 length: 17
J gene: TRBJ2-7

CDR3 DNA: TGCAGCGTTGAGATTATCCCGCGAGGGTTTTTACGGCATAGACGTCAAGATACGCAGTATTTT
CDR3 protein: CSVEIIPRGFLRHRRQDTQYF
V gene: TRBV29-1
clone size: many
D gene: NA
CDR3 length: 21
J gene: TRBJ2-3

CDR3 DNA: TGTGCCATTGCTCCGTCGCCTCTCTCCTACGAGCAGTACTTC
CDR3 protein: CAIAPSPLSYEQYF
V gene: TRBV10-3
clone size: few
D gene: NA
CDR3 length: 14
J gene: TRBJ2-7

CDR3 DNA: TGCAGTGCTCCCCTTGGTCCCGGGGGAGTGGACTTCTACGAGCAGTACTTC
CDR3 protein: CSAPLGPGGVDFYEQYF
V gene: TRBV20-1
clone size: many
D gene: NA
CDR3 length: 17
J gene: TRBJ2-7

CDR3 DNA: TGTGCCAGCAGGAGTAGCGGCTACGAGCAGTACTTC
CDR3 protein: CASRSSGYEQYF
V gene: TRBV6-1
clone size: many
D gene: NA
CDR3 length: 12
J gene: TRBJ2-7

CDR3 DNA: TGTGCCAGCAGCCCAGGGTTGTGGGTGAATGAAAAACTGTTTTTT
CDR3 protein: CASSPGLWVNEKLFF
V gene: TRBV7-3
clone size: many
D gene: NA
CDR3 length: 15
J gene: TRBJ1-4

CDR3 DNA: TGTGCCAGCAGTGCCCGACAGGGTATCTACGAGCAGTACTTC
CDR3 protein: CASSARQGIYEQYF
V gene: TRBV6-1
clone size: many
D gene: TRBD1
CDR3 length: 14
J gene: TRBJ2-7

CDR3 DNA: TGTGCCGTCCCCGGGACAGAATTCTACGAGCAGTACTTC
CDR3 protein: CAVPGTEFYEQYF
V gene: TRBV2
clone size: many
D gene: TRBD1
CDR3 length: 13
J gene: TRBJ2-7

CDR3 DNA: TGTGCCAGCAGTGAAGGCACTAGCCAGCAGTTCTTC
CDR3 protein: CASSEGTSQQFF
V gene: TRBV6-4
clone size: few
D gene: NA
CDR3 length: 12
J gene: TRBJ2-1

CDR3 DNA: TGTGCCAGTATCAGCGGGAGCCCCGCGGATGAGCAGTTCTTC
CDR3 protein: CASISGSPADEQFF
V gene: TRBV28
clone size: many
D gene: TRBD2
CDR3 length: 14
J gene: TRBJ2-1

CDR3 DNA: TGTGCCACCAGTGACCCCCACAGGGGTTACAATGAGCAGTTCTTC
CDR3 protein: CATSDPHRGYNEQFF
V gene: TRBV24-1
clone size: NA
D gene: TRBD1
CDR3 length: 15
J gene: TRBJ2-1

CDR3 DNA: TGCAGTGCTAGAGATCTACTAGCGGGAGAGGATCCACCGTACTTC
CDR3 protein: CSARDLLAGEDPPYF
V gene: TRBV20-1
clone size: NA
D gene: TRBD2
CDR3 length: 15
J gene: TRBJ2-5

CDR3 DNA: TGTGCCAGCAGCTTAGCGACTAGCGGGAGAGTGGATACGCAGTATTTT
CDR3 protein: CASSLATSGRVDTQYF
V gene: TRBV7-2
clone size: many
D gene: TRBD2
CDR3 length: 16
J gene: TRBJ2-3

CDR3 DNA: TGTGCCAGCAGCTGGGACTACATTGCCTACGAGCAGTACTTC
CDR3 protein: CASSWDYIAYEQYF
V gene: TRBV7-2
clone size: many
D gene: TRBD2
CDR3 length: 14
J gene: TRBJ2-7

CDR3 DNA: TGTGCCAGCAGTGCAGGGACAGGGTCCGGAAACACCATATATTTT
CDR3 protein: CASSAGTGSGNTIYF
V gene: TRBV2
clone size: NA
D gene: TRBD1
CDR3 length: 15
J gene: TRBJ1-3

CDR3 DNA: TGTACCAGCTCCGGGGCGGAGGGCGTGAACATTGAAGCTTTCTTT
CDR3 protein: CTSSGAEGVNIEAFF
V gene: TRBV12-3/TRBV12-4
clone size: NA
D gene: NA
CDR3 length: 15
J gene: TRBJ1-1